This T cell receptor (beta chain) was documented in a study of Ad26.COV2.S vaccination and SARS-CoV-2 variants. Study summary: Ad26.COV2.S shots went into the muscle once or twice, 56 days apart.

The repertoire was sequenced with immunoSEQ multiplex PCR; TCRdb's copy has only in-frame clones and lacks some. Of 440,000 or so clones listed, approximately 90% are singletons. Study findings and constraints: Researchers reported similar non-spike TCR breadth in vaccine and placebo recipients.

For this clone: Its cognate antigen is unknown.

The sample's treatment: 19 received Ad26.COV2.S at low or high dose, single or two shots; roughly five received placebo; per-sample allocation not given. On day 63 after the first injection, vaccine and placebo recipients gave samples. Wuhan-strain spike was delivered by a replication-incompetent Ad26 vector. The sequence was collected from a person between 18 and 59 years old who received the Ad26.COV2.S COVID-19 vaccine or a placebo. The sequencing here drew on peripheral blood, taken in a trial of Ad26.COV2.S vaccine versus placebo.

The CDR3 loop is CAWRGEQRLLLSGANVLTF. In DNA form, the CDR3 reads TGTGCCTGGAGGGGGGAACAGAGACTCCTACTTTCTGGGGCCAACGTCCTGACTTTC. The V and J genes are TRBV30 and TRBJ2-6; D assignment may be TRBD1 or TRBD2 (5 bases each). This CDR3 region has 19 residues. V shed 3 bases and J shed 1 base, with 22 bases lying between them. Germline CDR1 is GTSNPN and CDR2 is SVGIG (reference sequence).